This T cell receptor beta chain was recorded in a study of molecular identifiers for immune sequencing clone quantification. This clonotype was seen more than once but under ten times. V was trimmed by 4 bases and J by 2 bases, leaving 19 bases between them. CDR3 size: 17 residues. From germline, CDR1 is SGDLS and CDR2 YYNGEE. Via MiXCR, TCRdb re-called the PCR reads, giving one row per CDR3 protein. The table includes around 460,000 distinct CDR3 sequences, about 22% detected once. This TCR came from a human donor in good health. Some libraries in this study had Jurkat cell RNA spiked in. The chain joins TRBV9 to TRBJ2-4; D is unresolved. The sequenced material came from naive CD8+ T cells from blood, with Jurkat cell RNA spiked in. The subset was: FACS-sorted CD8+CD4-CCR7+CD45RA+ naive T cells. CDR3 DNA sequence: TGTGCCAGCAGCTCGAGTGATACATTCGTGTCCAAAAACATTCAGTACTTC. It codes for CASSSSDTFVSKNIQYF.